The rows below give T cell receptor beta chains drawn from one sample of a study of blood T cell repertoires in COVID-19. The assay was immunoSEQ multiplex PCR, and TCRdb's table has in-frame clones only and misses some. The sample lists just under 65,000 clones, more than 65% seen once, with around 5.3% in the top ten. Sequencing used peripheral blood. All receptors come from a human donor in a cohort sampled during active COVID-19. Both conserved end residues are part of each CDR3. Each record gives: J gene, D gene, V gene, clone size, CDR3 protein, CDR3 DNA. D genes are given only for firm matches. Size is stated for part of the rows, as once, few or many counts, or as a class when the clone is expanded.

j_gene: TRBJ2-1; d_gene: .; v_gene: TRBV5-6; abundance: .; CDR3aa: CASSLDPGGLGEQFF; CDR3nt: TGTGCCAGCAGCTTGGATCCGGGGGGCCTGGGTGAGCAGTTCTTC
j_gene: TRBJ2-3; d_gene: TRBD1; v_gene: TRBV18; abundance: once; CDR3aa: CASSPRDRGSTDTQYF; CDR3nt: TGTGCCAGCTCACCCCGGGACAGGGGAAGCACAGATACGCAGTATTTT
j_gene: TRBJ2-1; d_gene: TRBD2; v_gene: TRBV7-9; abundance: .; CDR3aa: CASSLVMTGGPNEQFF; CDR3nt: TGTGCCAGCAGCTTAGTCATGACGGGGGGGCCTAATGAGCAGTTCTTC
j_gene: TRBJ2-1; d_gene: .; v_gene: TRBV6-2/TRBV6-3; abundance: .; CDR3aa: CASSYSGGFYNEQFF; CDR3nt: TGTGCCAGCAGTTACTCAGGGGGATTCTACAATGAGCAGTTCTTC
j_gene: TRBJ1-6; d_gene: .; v_gene: TRBV30; abundance: .; CDR3aa: CAWSVAGLRSYNSPLHF; CDR3nt: TGTGCCTGGAGTGTAGCGGGACTACGCTCCTATAATTCACCCCTCCACTTT
j_gene: TRBJ2-1; d_gene: TRBD1; v_gene: TRBV4-1; abundance: .; CDR3aa: CASSQDLTGGWDEQFF; CDR3nt: TGCGCCAGCAGCCAAGATTTGACAGGGGGATGGGATGAGCAGTTCTTC
j_gene: TRBJ2-3; d_gene: TRBD2; v_gene: TRBV6-5; abundance: .; CDR3aa: CASSPGGGRDTQYF; CDR3nt: TGTGCCAGCAGCCCGGGGGGTGGCAGGGATACGCAGTATTTT
j_gene: TRBJ1-5; d_gene: TRBD1; v_gene: TRBV2; abundance: .; CDR3aa: CASSDQGAYNQPQHF; CDR3nt: TGTGCCAGCAGCGATCAGGGGGCTTACAATCAGCCCCAGCATTTT
j_gene: TRBJ1-4; d_gene: .; v_gene: TRBV9; abundance: .; CDR3aa: CASSADRTNNEKLFF; CDR3nt: TGTGCCAGCAGCGCCGACAGGACAAATAATGAAAAACTGTTTTTT
j_gene: TRBJ2-5; d_gene: TRBD2; v_gene: TRBV10-2; abundance: .; CDR3aa: CATSSGLGTGTQYF; CDR3nt: TGCGCCACATCCTCGGGACTAGGCACAGGGACCCAGTACTTC
j_gene: TRBJ2-1; d_gene: .; v_gene: TRBV14; abundance: once; CDR3aa: CASSQVRGGGEQFF; CDR3nt: TGTGCCAGCAGCCAAGTTCGTGGAGGAGGTGAGCAGTTCTTC
j_gene: TRBJ2-7; d_gene: .; v_gene: TRBV28; abundance: few; CDR3aa: CASGPRGDLYF; CDR3nt: TGTGCCTCCGGGCCCAGGGGGGATTTGTACTTC
j_gene: TRBJ2-5; d_gene: TRBD2; v_gene: TRBV28; abundance: .; CDR3aa: CASSSRWEGIGETQYF; CDR3nt: TGTGCCAGCAGCTCCCGGTGGGAGGGAATCGGGGAGACCCAGTACTTC
j_gene: TRBJ2-2; d_gene: TRBD2; v_gene: TRBV18; abundance: .; CDR3aa: CASSSKRETKANTGELFF; CDR3nt: TGTGCCAGCTCATCCAAGCGGGAGACCAAAGCGAACACCGGGGAGCTGTTTTTT
j_gene: TRBJ2-5; d_gene: TRBD2; v_gene: TRBV5-1; abundance: .; CDR3aa: CASSLGPSGGVQETQYF; CDR3nt: TGCGCCAGCAGCCTTGGCCCTAGCGGGGGAGTACAAGAGACCCAGTACTTC
j_gene: TRBJ1-4; d_gene: .; v_gene: TRBV9; abundance: .; CDR3aa: CASSVGGSGGELFF; CDR3nt: TGTGCCAGCAGCGTAGGAGGATCGGGGGGGGAACTGTTTTTT
j_gene: TRBJ2-7; d_gene: .; v_gene: TRBV6-5; abundance: .; CDR3aa: CASRSRAGSYEQYF; CDR3nt: TGTGCCAGCAGATCCCGTGCCGGCTCCTACGAGCAGTACTTC
j_gene: TRBJ2-1; d_gene: .; v_gene: TRBV7-9; abundance: .; CDR3aa: CASSTPGEGQFF; CDR3nt: TGTGCCAGCAGCACCCCAGGGGAAGGGCAGTTCTTC
j_gene: TRBJ1-2; d_gene: .; v_gene: TRBV6-5; abundance: .; CDR3aa: CASRASPTGYYGYTF; CDR3nt: TGTGCCAGCAGAGCATCCCCAACAGGGTACTATGGCTACACCTTC
j_gene: TRBJ2-5; d_gene: TRBD2; v_gene: TRBV5-1; abundance: .; CDR3aa: CASRRGGFNQETQYF; CDR3nt: TGCGCCAGCAGGCGGGGGGGTTTTAACCAAGAGACCCAGTACTTC
j_gene: TRBJ2-7; d_gene: .; v_gene: TRBV21-1; abundance: .; CDR3aa: CASSKFEGGGYHEQYF; CDR3nt: TGTGCCAGCAGCAAATTCGAAGGGGGAGGGTACCACGAGCAGTACTTC
j_gene: TRBJ2-7; d_gene: TRBD2; v_gene: TRBV11-2; abundance: .; CDR3aa: CASSLNGLAGISYEQYF; CDR3nt: TGTGCCAGCAGCTTAAATGGGCTAGCGGGGATCTCCTACGAGCAGTACTTC
j_gene: TRBJ2-7; d_gene: TRBD2; v_gene: TRBV7-2; abundance: .; CDR3aa: CASSSRGGASYEQYF; CDR3nt: TGTGCCAGCAGCTCCCGGGGGGGGGCCTCCTACGAGCAGTACTTC
j_gene: TRBJ1-1; d_gene: .; v_gene: TRBV6-5; abundance: .; CDR3aa: CASSSVVGHDTEAFF; CDR3nt: TGTGCCAGCAGTTCCGTCGTGGGACACGACACTGAAGCTTTCTTT
j_gene: TRBJ2-1; d_gene: TRBD2; v_gene: TRBV19; abundance: .; CDR3aa: CASTPGRASGEQFF; CDR3nt: TGTGCCAGTACCCCCGGTCGGGCTAGCGGTGAGCAGTTCTTC
j_gene: TRBJ2-2; d_gene: .; v_gene: TRBV5-1; abundance: few; CDR3aa: CASLKADFANTGELFF; CDR3nt: TGCGCCAGTCTCAAAGCCGACTTCGCGAACACCGGGGAGCTGTTTTTT
j_gene: TRBJ1-5; d_gene: .; v_gene: TRBV2; abundance: .; CDR3aa: CASSEWAGNQPQHF; CDR3nt: TGTGCCAGCAGTGAGTGGGCAGGTAATCAGCCCCAGCATTTT
j_gene: TRBJ2-1; d_gene: TRBD2; v_gene: TRBV7-2; abundance: .; CDR3aa: CASRVGPSGYNEQFF; CDR3nt: TGTGCCAGCAGAGTCGGGCCTAGCGGCTACAATGAGCAGTTCTTC
j_gene: TRBJ1-4; d_gene: .; v_gene: TRBV14; abundance: few; CDR3aa: CASSQRGLGEKLFF; CDR3nt: TGTGCCAGCAGCCAACGGGGTCTTGGAGAAAAACTGTTTTTT
j_gene: TRBJ1-1; d_gene: TRBD1; v_gene: TRBV28; abundance: .; CDR3aa: CASSPGQPNTEAFF; CDR3nt: TGTGCCAGCAGTCCGGGACAGCCCAACACTGAAGCTTTCTTT
j_gene: TRBJ2-2; d_gene: TRBD2; v_gene: TRBV9; abundance: .; CDR3aa: CASSDQRGPTKLFF; CDR3nt: TGTGCCAGCAGCGATCAGCGGGGGCCTACCAAGCTGTTTTTT
j_gene: TRBJ1-2; d_gene: .; v_gene: TRBV6-5; abundance: once; CDR3aa: CASSYGGRGYTF; CDR3nt: TGTGCCAGCAGTTACGGTGGTCGGGGCTACACCTTC
j_gene: TRBJ2-1; d_gene: TRBD1; v_gene: TRBV25-1; abundance: .; CDR3aa: CASSHDRVYNEQFF; CDR3nt: TGTGCCAGCAGTCACGACAGGGTATACAATGAGCAGTTCTTC
j_gene: TRBJ2-4; d_gene: .; v_gene: TRBV18; abundance: .; CDR3aa: CASSPPNRSKNIQYF; CDR3nt: TGTGCCAGCTCACCACCGAACAGGTCCAAAAACATTCAGTACTTC